One and the same sample provided the 10 T cell receptor beta chains below, sequenced in a study of tumor-infiltrating lymphocytes in localized non-small cell lung cancer. Produced via immunoSEQ multiplex PCR; TCRdb's table is partial and in-frame only. Among over 10,000 clones, 66% were seen once, and the ten largest hold 7%. Sequencing was carried out using lung tumor tissue. The receptor set was obtained from a human donor with non-small cell lung cancer.

This clone was picked up a small number of times. This chain connects TRBV5-3 to TRBJ2-5; 12 bases agree with TRBD1. TRBV5-3 is identified as an open reading frame with a role that is uncertain. The CDR3 spans 17 residues. J lost 5 bases, V lost 4 bases, and 12 bases had no gene match. CDR3 sequence: CARSPTSGTGGEETQYF. As DNA, the CDR3 is TGTGCCAGAAGCCCGACCTCTGGGACAGGGGGCGAGGAGACCCAGTACTTC.

V gene TRBV5-4 combines with J gene TRBJ2-5, with unresolved D. Germline loops: CDR1 SGHNT, CDR2 YYREEE (reference sequence). This CDR3 comprises 12 residues. V lost 2 bases, J lost 0 bases, and 2 bases lay in between. The CDR3 coding sequence is TGTGCCAGCAGCTTAGACCAAGAGACCCAGTACTTC. Translating gives CASSLDQETQYF.

The rearrangement joins TRBV5-6 to TRBJ1-2; D is uncertain. Germline V CDR1 and CDR2: SGHDT, YYEEEE. V lost 2 bases and J lost 11, with 13 bases in between. The CDR3 covers 12 residues. This CDR3 reads CASSFNIQTYTF. In DNA, the CDR3 is TGTGCCAGCAGCTTTAATATACAGACGTACACCTTC.

This clone appeared a few times. V usage is TRBV4-1 and J usage is TRBJ1-3; TRBD1 matches at 7 bases. The CDR3 contains 17 residues. Trimming removed 3 bases from V and 0 bases from J; junction bases left unmatched: 8. CDR1 and CDR2 (germline): MGHRA, YSYEKL. CDR3 bases: TGCGCCAGCAGCCAGCCCTACGGGACAGTCTCTGGAAACACCATATATTTT. Protein: CASSQPYGTVSGNTIYF.

The chain employs TRBV13 and TRBJ1-3; maybe TRBD1 (5 bases). This CDR3 is built from 14 residues. Trimming shortened V by 5 bases and J by 9 bases, and 17 bases separated the two germline ends. Germline V gene data show CDR1 as PRHDT and CDR2 as FYEKMQ (reference sequence). The CDR3 sequence is CASSPRAFDGTIYF. The CDR3 DNA sequence: TGTGCCAGCAGCCCCAGGGCCTTCGATGGCACCATATATTTT.

This clone was found a few times. V is TRBV18 and J is TRBJ2-1; D possibly matches TRBD1 or TRBD2 (5 bases each). This CDR3 comprises 14 residues. In germline, CDR1 is KGHSH, CDR2 LQKENI. V shed 2 bases and J shed 8 bases, with 13 bases lying between them. The DNA for the CDR3 is TGTGCCAGCTCACCATGGGGGAACCTGGATGAGCAGTTCTTC. Translating it yields CASSPWGNLDEQFF.

This clone appeared a few times. V usage is TRBV7-9 and J usage is TRBJ1-2; D is unresolved. Germline loops: CDR1 SEHNR, CDR2 FQNEAQ (reference sequence). The CDR3 runs 13 residues. V was clipped by 2 bases and J by 2 bases, with 6 bases between them. The CDR3 bases are TGTGCCAGCAGCTTAATCAGCAACTATGGCTACACCTTC. Protein: CASSLISNYGYTF.

This clone was seen once. The chain recombines TRBV18 with TRBJ2-5; 7 bases are a match to TRBD1. J gave up 5 bases and V 2 bases, and 2 bases lay outside the gene matches. The CDR3 runs to 13 residues. Germline V gene sequence: CDR1 KGHSH, CDR2 LQKENI. This CDR3 reads CASSPNRGETQYF. In DNA form, the CDR3 reads TGTGCCAGCTCACCAAACAGGGGTGAGACCCAGTACTTC.

The sample holds a few counts of this clone. The chain couples TRBV11-2 to TRBJ1-4; D is perhaps TRBD1 (6 bases). The CDR3 is 15 residues long. V was shortened by 1 base and J by 8 bases, with 14 bases between the two germline ends. Looked up from germline, CDR1 is SGHAT and CDR2 is FQNNGV. CDR3 in DNA: TGTGCCAGCAGCTTAGCCGCGGGGGCGGTCGAAAAACTGTTTTTT. Residues: CASSLAAGAVEKLFF. The entire variable domain, with the rest obtained from reference TRBV11-2 and TRBJ1-4, is as follows: EAGVAQSPRYKIIEKRQSVAFWCNPISGHATLYWYQQILGQGPKLLIQFQNNGVVDDSQLPKDRFSAERLKGVDSTLKIQPAKLEDSAVYLCASSLAAGAVEKLFFGSGTQLSVL.

This chain uses TRBV2 with TRBJ1-2; TRBD1 is a possible D gene (5 bases). CDR1 and CDR2 (germline): SNHLY, FYNNEI. The CDR3 totals 13 residues. V was pared by 0 bases and J by 4 bases, with 6 bases between. As DNA, the CDR3 is TGTGCCAGCAGTGAAGCGCAGGGCTATGGCTACACCTTC. Translated, it gives CASSEAQGYGYTF.